Each of the 10 T cell receptor beta chains below was sequenced from the same sample in a study of radiation and T cells in renal cell carcinoma. Time point reported: blood 4 weeks post-SBRT, at nephrectomy. As for treatment: 15 Gy SBRT to primary tumor, nephrectomy 4 weeks later. Clones were sequenced by immunoSEQ multiplex PCR, and TCRdb holds only the in-frame ones, with some missing. The sample carries around 170,000 clones, approximately 90% recorded once. This specimen was blood, taken from a patient whose treatment included radiotherapy and nephrectomy. The receptors originated from a woman aged 50 to 65 with renal cell carcinoma.

In nucleotides, the CDR3 is TGTGCCTGGGACCCTCGGGGACGAGAGACCCAGTACTTC. Amino acids: CAWDPRGRETQYF. The rearrangement uses TRBV30 and TRBJ2-5; the D call may be TRBD1 or TRBD2 (5 bases each). Germline V gives CDR1 GTSNPN, CDR2 SVGIG (reference sequence). This CDR3 comprises 13 residues. Trimming took off 5 bases at V and 4 bases at J, with 14 bases between the two ends.

This clone appeared many times. The chain has TRBV5-1 and TRBJ1-1, with 7 nucleotides matching TRBD1. Looked up from germline, CDR1 is SGHRS and CDR2 is YFSETQ. Trimming cost V 4 bases and J 1 base; bases outside gene matches: 4. This CDR3 contains 14 residues. CDR3 bases: TGCGCCAGCAGCGCCACAGGGGCGAACACTGAAGCTTTCTTT. Translation gives CASSATGANTEAFF.

The rearrangement joins TRBV29-1 to TRBJ1-1; no firm D call. V gave up 4 bases and J gave up 5 bases, with 14 bases separating them. The germline gives CDR1 SQVTM, CDR2 ANQGSEA. This CDR3 has 13 residues. CDR3 in amino acids: CSVVRGGKTEAFF. DNA for the CDR3: TGCAGCGTTGTACGGGGAGGGAAAACTGAAGCTTTCTTT. Combining the CDR3 with reference TRBV29-1 and TRBJ1-1 gives the whole variable domain SAVISQKPSRDICQRGTSLTIQCQVDSQVTMMFWYRQQPGQSLTLIATANQGSEATYESGFVIDKFPISRPNLTFSTLTVSNMSPEDSSIYLCSVVRGGKTEAFFGQGTRLTVV.

The rearrangement joins TRBV2 to TRBJ2-3; 7 bases agree with TRBD1. The V gene's germline CDR1 is SNHLY and CDR2 FYNNEI. CDR3 length: 15 amino acids. Trimming took 4 bases from V and 6 from J; bases not matched to a gene: 10. The CDR3 spells CASSVLQGSHDTQYF. CDR3 DNA sequence: TGTGCCAGCAGTGTTCTACAGGGGTCTCACGATACGCAGTATTTT.

This clone was found once. V usage is TRBV6-5 and J usage is TRBJ1-1, with D perhaps TRBD1 (6 bases). Trimming took off 0 bases at V and 4 bases at J, with 12 bases between the two ends. Per the germline V gene, CDR1 is MNHEY and CDR2 is SVGAGI. The CDR3 has 15 residues. As DNA, the CDR3 is TGTGCCAGCAGTTACTCCAGGGGTAGCGGCACTGAAGCTTTCTTT. This translates into CASSYSRGSGTEAFF.

V gene TRBV19 combines with J gene TRBJ1-6; D remains ambiguous. Between the trimmed V and J ends, which lost 2 bases and 0 bases, there was a span of 5 bases. The CDR3 loop spans 15 amino acids. Per the germline V gene, CDR1 is LNHDA and CDR2 is SQIVND (reference sequence). Written as DNA, the CDR3 is TGTGCCAGTAGTATAAGGACCTCCTATAATTCACCCCTCCACTTT. Translating it yields CASSIRTSYNSPLHF.

This rearrangement joins TRBV11-3 to TRBJ2-7; D is perhaps TRBD1 (5 bases). Germline V gene lookup returns CDR1 SGHNT and CDR2 YENEEA. The V gene lost 5 bases and the J gene lost 3 bases, with 17 bases spanning the gap. The CDR3 runs to 15 residues. For the CDR3, the DNA is TGTGCCAGCAGCCCTTCTGAGGACAATCGCTACGAGCAGTACTTC. This sequence encodes CASSPSEDNRYEQYF.

The CDR3 region has the DNA TGCGCCAGCAGCTTGGGGGACCGCCCGAACACTGAAGCTTTCTTT. It is translated as CASSLGDRPNTEAFF. This rearrangement joins TRBV5-1 to TRBJ1-1; a weak D match, TRBD1 (5 bases). CDR1 SGHRS and CDR2 YFSETQ come from the germline V gene. The V end was cut by 0 bases, the J end by 1 base, with 10 bases between. The CDR3 loop spans 15 amino acids.

The rearrangement joins TRBV7-6 to TRBJ2-3, with TRBD2 identical over 8 bases. Trimming at V came to 3 bases and at J to 1 base, leaving 3 bases not matched to a gene. Per the germline V gene, CDR1 is SGHVS and CDR2 is FNYEAQ. This CDR3 spans 15 amino acids. The CDR3 spells CASSFPGGGTDTQYF. In nucleotides, the CDR3 is TGTGCCAGCAGCTTTCCGGGGGGGGGCACAGATACGCAGTATTTT.

The J gene is TRBJ2-1, the V gene TRBV6-4, with D possibly being TRBD1 (5 bases). The CDR3 is 15 residues long. The V end was cut by 6 bases, the J end by 7 bases, with 19 bases between. Germline V gene data show CDR1 as MRHNA and CDR2 as SNTAGT. CDR3 loop: CASRVQGRHENEQFF. CDR3 coding DNA: TGTGCCAGCAGAGTCCAGGGAAGGCATGAGAATGAGCAGTTCTTC.